Presented here are 32 T cell receptor beta chains from one specimen sequenced in a study of blood T cell repertoires in COVID-19. Method: immunoSEQ multiplex PCR; TCRdb's copy keeps in-frame clones and lacks some. The data contain 350,000 to 400,000 clones, roughly nine tenths of them seen just once; the ten biggest clones take up 0.8% to 0.9%. Material for sequencing was PBMCs or T cells enriched from blood (not recorded which). These receptors were taken from a woman aged 40-49 years who had been exposed to COVID-19.

The rearrangement joins TRBV7-9 to TRBJ1-1; the D gene is possibly TRBD1 (5 bases). This CDR3 has 13 amino acids. V lost 4 bases and J 1 base, leaving 7 bases between the germline ends. Germline lookup yields CDR1 SEHNR and CDR2 FQNEAQ (reference sequence). Here the CDR3 reads CASSYGQNTEAFF. The DNA for the CDR3 is TGTGCCAGCAGCTACGGACAGAACACTGAAGCTTTCTTT.

CDR3 DNA sequence: TGTGCCAGCAGCTTAGGCAGTACATGGAACACTGAAGCTTTCTTT. Amino acids: CASSLGSTWNTEAFF. This chain uses TRBV7-2 with TRBJ1-1, with no clear D. The CDR3 consists of 15 residues. Trimming removed 1 base at V and 1 base at J, with 10 bases between. Germline-derived CDR1 and CDR2 are SGHTA and FQGNSA.

This chain uses TRBV19 with TRBJ1-2, with D tentatively TRBD1 (6 bases). Germline CDR1 reads LNHDA; CDR2 reads SQIVND (reference sequence). V was pared by 4 bases and J by 5 bases, with 17 bases between. The CDR3 has 15 residues. The CDR3 loop reads CASSTDSRPSYGYTF. DNA for the CDR3: TGTGCCAGTAGTACGGACAGCCGCCCATCGTATGGCTACACCTTC.

The CDR3 protein is CASSSRGRTSGTDTQYF. The CDR3 DNA follows: TGTGCCAGCAGCTCGCGGGGGCGGACTAGCGGCACAGATACGCAGTATTTT. V gene TRBV7-2 combines with J gene TRBJ2-3, with 9 bases aligning to TRBD2. Germline loops: CDR1 SGHTA, CDR2 FQGNSA. The ends lost 4 bases at V and 1 base at J; junction bases unmatched: 9. This CDR3 region has 17 residues. Full variable domain (rest looked up from reference TRBV7-2 and TRBJ2-3): GAGVSQSPSNKVTEKGKDVELRCDPISGHTALYWYRQSLGQGLEFLIYFQGNSAPDKSGLPSDRFSAERTGGSVSTLTIQRTQQEDSAVYLCASSSRGRTSGTDTQYFGPGTRLTVL.

This clone has a handful of counts. This chain connects TRBV6-2 or TRBV6-3 to TRBJ2-1, with TRBD2 matching 10 bases. V lost 9 bases and J lost 4; bases outside the gene matches: 15. Germline CDR1 is MNHEY and CDR2 is SVGEGT. The CDR3 is made up of 17 amino acids. CDR3 nucleotide sequence: TGTGCCAGTAGCTTTGAGTCTAGCGGGAGAAAATACAATGAGCAGTTCTTC. Protein product: CASSFESSGRKYNEQFF.

The chain employs TRBV11-3 and TRBJ1-3; TRBD1 agrees at 7 bases. The CDR3 runs 17 residues. The J segment lost 2 bases and the V segment lost 3 bases, leaving 10 bases of the junction unmatched. Germline CDR1 reads SGHNT; CDR2 reads YENEEA. CDR3 amino acids: CASSLDYRGKAGNTIYF. DNA for the CDR3: TGTGCCAGCAGCTTGGACTACAGGGGTAAGGCTGGAAACACCATATATTTT.

The V and J genes are TRBV7-2 and TRBJ1-2, with 9 bases fitting TRBD1. CDR1 SGHTA and CDR2 FQGNSA come from the germline V gene. With V trimmed by 5 bases and J by 6 bases, 4 bases remained unmatched. This CDR3 has 13 amino acids. CDR3 loop: CASSPTGGHGYTF. Here the CDR3 DNA reads TGTGCCAGCAGCCCTACAGGGGGCCATGGCTACACCTTC.

The chain joins TRBV11-2 to TRBJ2-3, with D tentatively TRBD2 (6 bases). The CDR3 runs 18 residues. Trimming removed 0 bases at V and 2 bases at J, with 18 bases between. The V gene's germline CDR1 is SGHAT and CDR2 FQNNGV. CDR3 DNA sequence: TGTGCCAGCAGCTTAGAAGCTTTAGGGGACTCCTACACAGATACGCAGTATTTT. It translates to CASSLEALGDSYTDTQYF.

The V call is TRBV2, the J call TRBJ1-2, with D perhaps matching TRBD1 (5 bases). The CDR3 has 15 amino acids. The V gene's germline CDR1 is SNHLY and CDR2 FYNNEI. V lost 2 bases and J lost 6, with 16 bases in between. CDR3 amino acids: CASSETRQSRNGYTF. CDR3 bases: TGTGCCAGCAGTGAAACCAGACAGTCTCGGAATGGCTACACCTTC.

For the CDR3, the DNA is TGTGCCTGGTCGGGTCAAGGAAACACCATATATTTT. It translates to CAWSGQGNTIYF. V is TRBV30 and J is TRBJ1-3, with D uncertain. Trimming pared 5 bases from V and 4 bases from J, leaving 9 bases between. CDR3 size: 12 residues. Per germline, CDR1 GTSNPN and CDR2 SVGIG (reference sequence). The full variable domain, completed using reference TRBV30 and TRBJ1-3, is SQTIHQWPATLVQPVGSPLSLECTVEGTSNPNLYWYRQAAGRGLQLLFYSVGIGQISSEVPQNLSASRPQDRQFILSSKKLLLSDSGFYLCAWSGQGNTIYFGEGSWLTVV.

The CDR3 nucleotides are TGTGCCAGCAGCTTAGGCTCTAGCGGGAGGGAGGCCGAGCAGTACTTC. This sequence encodes CASSLGSSGREAEQYF. The chain links TRBV13 to TRBJ2-7; 12 bases are a match to TRBD2. V was pared by 0 bases and J by 6 bases, with 6 bases of the junction left unmatched. The CDR3 totals 16 residues. The germline V gene has CDR1 PRHDT and CDR2 FYEKMQ (reference sequence).

J is TRBJ1-2 and V is TRBV19; D not resolved. Trimming cost V 2 bases and J 3 bases, with 10 bases left between them. Germline CDR1 is LNHDA and CDR2 is SQIVND (reference sequence). This CDR3 region has 14 residues. This CDR3 is CASSIKRRDYGYTF. CDR3 nucleotides: TGTGCCAGTAGTATAAAAAGACGGGACTATGGCTACACCTTC.

DNA of the CDR3: TGTGCCAGCAGCTTAGCCGCAGGGGCTGGAAACACCATATATTTT. It encodes CASSLAAGAGNTIYF. The chain recombines TRBV7-2 with TRBJ1-3, with D tentatively TRBD1 (6 bases). CDR3 length: 15 residues. The V gene's germline CDR1 is SGHTA and CDR2 FQGNSA. Trimming took 0 bases from V and 2 from J, leaving 8 bases between them.

The chain recombines TRBV6-6 with TRBJ1-1; D is unresolved. Germline V gives CDR1 MNHNY, CDR2 SVGAGI (reference sequence). The CDR3 sequence is 12 residues long. Trimming pared 8 bases from V and 3 bases from J, leaving 10 bases between. The CDR3 bases are TGTGCCAGCTCGCCGAGGGACACTGAAGCTTTCTTT. It is translated as CASSPRDTEAFF.

V and J are TRBV19 and TRBJ2-3, with D perhaps TRBD1 (5 bases). Germline V gene sequence: CDR1 LNHDA, CDR2 SQIVND (reference sequence). V dropped 5 bases and J dropped 5 bases, with 17 bases sitting between them. The length of the CDR3 is 15 residues. CDR3 bases: TGTGCCAGTAGTCCGAGACAGAGGACCATAGATACGCAGTATTTT. Its translation is CASSPRQRTIDTQYF.

The sample holds one count of this clone. The V gene is TRBV7-9, the J gene TRBJ1-5; 9 positions match TRBD1. CDR1 and CDR2 from the germline V gene are SEHNR and FQNEAQ (reference sequence). Trimming cost V 5 bases and J 3 bases; bases outside gene matches: 5. CDR3 length: 15 residues. The CDR3 sequence is CASSAQGAVNQPQHF. The CDR3 DNA reads as TGTGCCAGCAGCGCACAGGGGGCTGTCAATCAGCCCCAGCATTTT.

The chain recombines TRBV7-2 with TRBJ1-5; the match to TRBD1 covers 8 bases. Trimming at V came to 5 bases and at J to 3 bases, leaving 6 bases not matched to a gene. The CDR3 runs to 15 residues. CDR1 is SGHTA and CDR2 is FQGNSA in the germline V gene. CDR3 region: CASSTRQGTNQPQHF. Written as DNA, the CDR3 is TGTGCCAGCAGCACCAGACAGGGGACCAATCAGCCCCAGCATTTT.

V gene TRBV4-2 combines with J gene TRBJ1-2; 8 bases line up with TRBD1. V lost 0 bases and J lost 8; bases outside the gene matches: 8. Germline V gene sequence: CDR1 LGHNA, CDR2 YNFKEQ. The CDR3 contains 15 residues. CDR3 sequence: CASSQDRGRGPGYTF. CDR3 in DNA: TGTGCCAGCAGCCAAGATCGGGGCAGGGGGCCAGGCTACACCTTC.

V and J are TRBV12-5 and TRBJ1-1; weak D call: TRBD1 (6 bases). CDR3 length: 14 residues. Germline V lookup: CDR1 LGHNT, CDR2 FRNRAP. V shed 7 bases and J shed 0 bases, with 12 bases lying between them. The CDR3 spells CASEVGQMNTEAFF. In DNA, the CDR3 is TGTGCTAGTGAGGTCGGACAGATGAACACTGAAGCTTTCTTT. The full variable domain, completed using reference TRBV12-5 and TRBJ1-1, is DARVTQTPRHKVTEMGQEVTMRCQPILGHNTVFWYRQTMMQGLELLAYFRNRAPLDDSGMPKDRFSAEMPDATLATLKIQPSEPRDSAVYFCASEVGQMNTEAFFGQGTRLTVV.

The chain uses TRBV5-1 and TRBJ2-5; 9 nucleotides line up with TRBD1. The germline V gene has CDR1 SGHRS and CDR2 YFSETQ. The CDR3 has 14 residues. V trimming: 3 bases; J trimming: 5 bases; junction bases outside the gene matches: 5. For the CDR3, the DNA is TGCGCCAGCAGCTCCGGGGACAGGGTGGAGACCCAGTACTTC. Protein sequence: CASSSGDRVETQYF.

A note on this clone: Other nucleotide sequences from this sample produce the same CDR3. The chain links TRBV5-1 to TRBJ1-2; TRBD1 aligns across 9 bases. The CDR3 has 13 residues. Germline V gene data show CDR1 as SGHRS and CDR2 as YFSETQ. The ends lost 4 bases at V and 4 bases at J; junction bases unmatched: 2. As DNA, the CDR3 is TGCGCCAGCAGCCTGGACAGGGGCTATGGCTACACCTTC. Protein: CASSLDRGYGYTF.

V usage is TRBV7-8 and J usage is TRBJ1-1, with 8 bases fitting TRBD1. Per germline, CDR1 SGHVS and CDR2 FQNEAQ. With V trimmed by 3 bases and J by 1 base, 7 bases remained unmatched. CDR3 length: 16 amino acids. In DNA, the CDR3 is TGTGCCAGCAGCTTCGCCCTTGGGACAGGGAACACTGAAGCTTTCTTT. It specifies CASSFALGTGNTEAFF.

Written as DNA, the CDR3 is TGTGCCAGCAGCCCCCCCCTCAGCTCCTACAATGAGCAGTTCTTC. It is translated as CASSPPLSSYNEQFF. This chain uses TRBV7-9 with TRBJ2-1; D gene unclear. The CDR3 spans 15 residues. CDR1 and CDR2 (germline): SEHNR, FQNEAQ (reference sequence). Trimming took 5 bases from V and 0 from J, leaving 11 bases between them.

The rearrangement links TRBV5-4 to TRBJ1-6; TRBD1 agrees at 9 bases. The germline V gene has CDR1 SGHNT and CDR2 YYREEE (reference sequence). V shed 4 bases, J shed 8 bases, and the junction held 7 bases outside the gene matches. The CDR3 contains 15 residues. Here the CDR3 DNA reads TGTGCCAGCAGCCCGGGGGGACAGGGTGATTCACCCCTCCACTTT. It specifies CASSPGGQGDSPLHF.

This chain joins TRBV18 and TRBJ1-1; D unclear. The CDR3 consists of 12 residues. CDR1 and CDR2 (germline): KGHSH, LQKENI. Trimming cost V 1 base and J 5 bases, with 5 bases left between them. The CDR3 region has the DNA TGTGCCAGCTCACCACTTCGGACTGAAGCTTTCTTT. Encoded protein: CASSPLRTEAFF.

On this clone: The germline gene is not matched at one end of the junction; a read error may be the cause. The chain couples TRBV12-3 or TRBV12-4 to TRBJ1-4, with unresolved D. CDR3 length: 10 residues. The CDR3 is CASSLGGLLF. CDR3 bases: TGTGCCAGCAGTTTAGGCGGGTTGCTTTTT.

This clone was recorded once. The chain is built from TRBV27 and TRBJ1-2; unclear D gene. CDR1 is MNHEY, CDR2 SMNVEV, per germline (reference sequence). V shed 8 bases and J shed 8 bases, with 18 bases lying between them. This CDR3 has 13 amino acids. The CDR3 DNA sequence: TGTGCCAGCGGGAGACCAGGCAGGCCCGGCTACACCTTC. It translates to CASGRPGRPGYTF.

The rearrangement uses TRBV10-2 and TRBJ1-6, with D possibly TRBD1 on 6 matching bases. Germline V gene data show CDR1 as WSHSY and CDR2 as SAAADI. The V end lost 4 bases, the J end lost 14 bases, and 18 bases lay between the germline ends. The CDR3 extends over 14 amino acids. The CDR3 DNA follows: TGCGCCAGCAGTGTGGGGGCTGCGGGGGGAACCCTCCACTTT. This codes for CASSVGAAGGTLHF.

The rearrangement uses TRBV12-5 and TRBJ2-6; 9 bases are a match to TRBD1. Germline CDR1 and CDR2: LGHNT and FRNRAP. The CDR3 totals 17 residues. With V trimmed by 8 bases and J by 4 bases, 12 bases remained unmatched. CDR3 DNA sequence: TGTGCTAGTACTCTTGGGACAGGGTTTTCGGGGGCCAACGTCCTGACTTTC. This encodes CASTLGTGFSGANVLTF.

This chain links TRBV6-5 with TRBJ1-5, with TRBD1 identical over 12 bases. V dropped 7 bases and J dropped 11; count of bases not matched to a gene: 12. Germline CDR1 and CDR2: MNHEY and SVGAGI. There are 15 residues in the CDR3. The CDR3 coding sequence is TGTGCCAGCAACAGGGACAGGGGGCCCGCAGGGGCCCAGCATTTT. This gives the protein CASNRDRGPAGAQHF.

The V gene is TRBV3-1 (or the pseudogene TRBV3-2), the J gene TRBJ2-7, with TRBD1 matching over 8 bases. CDR1 LGHDT and CDR2 YNNKEL come from the germline V gene (reference sequence). The ends lost 3 bases at V and 4 bases at J; junction bases unmatched: 5. The CDR3 sequence is 14 residues long. The CDR3 spells CASSHRTGIYEQYF. The CDR3, as DNA: TGTGCCAGCAGCCACAGGACAGGGATATACGAGCAGTACTTC.

The chain carries TRBV10-1 and TRBJ2-1, with 7 nucleotides matching TRBD1. This CDR3 is 14 amino acids long. The V gene's germline CDR1 is WNHNN and CDR2 SYGVQD (reference sequence). J lost 7 bases, V lost 6 bases, and 9 bases had no gene match. The CDR3 reads CASSLGQSSNEQFF. CDR3 DNA: TGCGCCAGCAGCCTGGGACAGAGTTCTAATGAGCAGTTCTTC.